What follows describes a single T cell receptor beta chain. Its antigen is as yet unknown. Germline loops: CDR1 SGHAT, CDR2 FQNNGV. CDR3 length: 13 residues. V was pared by 0 bases and J by 11 bases, with 13 bases between. The sample is drawn from a study of cytomegalovirus exposure and HLA in healthy donors. Overall study results and limits: Presence/absence analyses assumed roughly uniform sequencing depth across donors, which may not hold.

Use of 60 Vbeta and 13 Jbeta primers characterized the PCR. Clones were sequenced by immunoSEQ multiplex PCR, and TCRdb holds only the in-frame ones, with some missing. Among over 150,000 clones, about 80% were seen once, and the ten largest hold about 4%. Sampled while nominally healthy, donors likely had unrecorded immune exposures. This chain uses TRBV11-2 with TRBJ1-1, with a weak D call TRBD1 (5 bases). The sequence came from a man younger than 45 in good health and CMV-seropositive. Source material: PBMCs. CDR3 sequence (DNA): TGTGCCAGCAGCTTAGATCGCAGGGTAAAGGCTTTCTTT. It encodes CASSLDRRVKAFF.